The 5 T cell receptor beta chains presented below share a single source sample, sequenced in a study of CD8 T cells in Susac syndrome (dated by TCRdb to between 2019 and 2020). Library method: the immunoSEQ multiplex PCR assay. RNA was extracted using the RNeasy kit, and roughly 0.5 to 1 ug of the RNA was reverse transcribed with random hexamers. TCRdb handled the public reads itself, with Q25 trimming in fastp and clone calling in MiXCR, and kept productive beta chains. CDR3 protein sequences are deduplicated, and each keeps its most common genes and DNA. Recorded for this sample are some 300,000 distinct CDR3 sequences; approximately 84% of them occurred a single time. In total, the top ten clones hold about 0.11% of the sample. Input material: CD8+ T cells from PBMCs. Receptors were obtained from a human donor with multiple sclerosis.

The CDR3, as DNA: TGTGCCAGCTCACCACGGGAAGGAGAGACCCAGTACTTC. Its translation: CASSPREGETQYF. The chain couples TRBV18 to TRBJ2-5; D call uncertain. V dropped 1 base and J dropped 4 bases, with 7 bases sitting between them. The CDR3 is 13 amino acids. In germline, CDR1 is KGHSH, CDR2 LQKENI.

This clonotype showed up just once. The chain couples TRBV7-9 to TRBJ2-7; TRBD2 aligns across 11 bases. The CDR3 is made up of 14 amino acids. After removal of 5 bases from V and 2 bases from J, the junction contained 2 bases not matched to a gene. CDR1 SEHNR and CDR2 FQNEAQ come from the germline V gene (reference sequence). CDR3 in amino acids: CASSPTSGAYEQYF. For the CDR3, the DNA is TGTGCCAGCAGCCCGACTAGCGGGGCCTACGAGCAGTACTTC.

This chain links TRBV13 with TRBJ2-3; D is perhaps TRBD2 (5 bases). The germline V and J ends were trimmed by 3 bases and 2 bases, with 12 bases remaining between them. The germline CDR1 and CDR2 sequences are PRHDT and FYEKMQ (reference sequence). The CDR3 extends over 15 amino acids. CDR3 sequence reads: CASSFSDSITDTQYF. In DNA form, the CDR3 reads TGTGCCAGCAGCTTCTCGGACTCGATCACAGATACGCAGTATTTT.

This chain links TRBV12-3 or TRBV12-4 with TRBJ2-1; 11 bases match TRBD2. With 6 bases clipped from V and 7 bases from J, the junction kept 8 bases outside the gene matches. This CDR3 has 15 residues. The CDR3 protein is CASSIDPSGRNEQFF. The DNA for the CDR3 is TGTGCCAGCAGCATCGATCCTAGCGGGAGGAATGAGCAGTTCTTC.

The genes are TRBV5-4 and TRBJ2-7; 9 positions agree with TRBD2. The CDR3 length is 14 residues. After removal of 5 bases from V and 0 bases from J, the junction contained 3 bases not matched to a gene. Germline V gene sequence: CDR1 SGHNT, CDR2 YYREEE (reference sequence). The CDR3 is CASRDSGSSYEQYF. The CDR3 nucleotides read TGTGCCAGCAGGGATAGCGGGAGCTCCTACGAGCAGTACTTC.